This TCR beta chain was sequenced for a study of blood T cell repertoires in COVID-19 (dated by TCRdb to 2018 to 2021). In the study overall: Samples covering the acute and convalescent phases of COVID-19 were provided by collaborators in the United States, Italy and Spain. The prospective study material was composed of cDNA or gDNA derived from T cells, B-cell-depleted T cells, or PBMCs. Deeply sampled blood TCRbeta repertoires from subjects exposed to, actively infected with, or recovered from COVID-19 were included in the dataset. The repertoires were released in a freely available public database intended as a resource for research on the immune response to SARS-CoV-2. The samples were drawn from the first 160 participants of the ongoing ImmuneRACE study and from more than 1,000 subjects provided by 6 global collaborators. A de-identified subject ID, COVID-19 status, age in years and sex were almost always included in the sample metadata. HLA class I and class II types, where available, came from metadata supplied by the sample provider rather than from assay-based typing. Broader findings and caveats from the paper: How much clinical and demographic metadata was included differed by source and by participant, and the metadata was provided uncurated.

The immunoSEQ Assay, a bias-controlled multiplex PCR, was used to amplify TCRbeta CDR3 regions from genomic DNA. The authors' analysis ran thus. Nucleated cell counts per sample were estimated from amplification of reference gene primers within the assay. To quantify the absolute abundance of each unique TCRbeta CDR3 rearrangement, sequence reads were collapsed and filtered. Productive Simpson clonality was computed per sample as the square root of Simpson's diversity index over productive rearrangements. TCRdb re-hosts the immuneACCESS table, in-frame sequences only. Its copies lack some clones; in the studies checked, an unresolved V gene accounts for under half of them, and the cause for the rest is not known. V, J and clone size reflect that table, while D and trimming were determined from the DNA. This sample is represented by roughly 110,000 clones; 70% to 90% of them were singletons. More than 3% of the sample goes to the ten largest clones.

The collaborating institutions used their own protocols to collect whole blood in K2EDTA tubes. For TCRbeta analysis, collaborators shipped samples as frozen whole blood, isolated PBMCs, or DNA extracted from either of those sample types. For CDR1 and CDR2, the germline V gene (reference sequence) lists PRHDT and FYEKMQ. From cysteine to phenylalanine, the CDR3 is 14 amino acids long. CDR3 DNA only is kept here, 42 bases in frame from base 1. At the junction V is shortened by 3 bases and J by 0 bases, with 3 bases in between. Concerning this clone: No cognate antigen has been identified for it. Base qualities are not at hand, and no much larger clone is one base apart.

The receptor was isolated from a man between 35 and 55 years old with acute or convalescent COVID-19. Sequencing input: peripheral blood. The V and J genes are TRBV13 and TRBJ1-6, with no confident D gene call. The bases read TGTGCCAGCAGCTTCAGCTCCTATAATTCACCCCTCCACTTT. Its translation reads: CASSFSSYNSPLHF.